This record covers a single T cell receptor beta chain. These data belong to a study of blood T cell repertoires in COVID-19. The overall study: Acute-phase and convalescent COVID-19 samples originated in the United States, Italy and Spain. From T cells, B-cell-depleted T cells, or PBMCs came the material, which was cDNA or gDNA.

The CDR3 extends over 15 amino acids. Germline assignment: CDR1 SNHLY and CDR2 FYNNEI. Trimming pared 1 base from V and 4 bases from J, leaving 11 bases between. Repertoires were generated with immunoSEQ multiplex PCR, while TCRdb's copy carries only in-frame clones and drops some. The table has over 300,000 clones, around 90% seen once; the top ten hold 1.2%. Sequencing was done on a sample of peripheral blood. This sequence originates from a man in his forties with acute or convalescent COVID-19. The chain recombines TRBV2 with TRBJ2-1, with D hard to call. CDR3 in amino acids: CASSEGHEAYNEQFF. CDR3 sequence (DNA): TGTGCCAGCAGTGAAGGACACGAAGCTTACAATGAGCAGTTCTTC.